Included here is one T cell receptor beta chain sequence, with context. There are 14 residues in the CDR3. V was pared by 4 bases and J by 3 bases, with 10 bases between. Germline V CDR1 and CDR2: MNHEY, SVGAGI. Only in-frame clones appear in the TCRdb table, and some are missing; sequencing was by immunoSEQ multiplex PCR. Of some 3,200 clones listed, more than 60% are singletons. The data belong to a study of chemoradiotherapy in HPV16-positive cancers. The sequence came from a human donor with HPV-associated anogenital cancer. The sequencing used tumor tissue, collected from a patient who underwent chemoradiotherapy. The chain combines TRBV6-5 with TRBJ1-5; tentative D call: TRBD1 (5 bases). CDR3 bases: TGTGCCAGCAGTTCCCGACAGTCCAATCAGCCCCAGCATTTT. Protein product: CASSSRQSNQPQHF.